This T cell receptor delta chain emerged from a study of Vδ1+ human thymocytes. Study findings and constraints: Bulk repertoire data may be misinterpreted because of unexpected Vdelta2 sequences. Thymic TRG and TRD repertoires appeared highly polyclonal, with Gaussian CDR3 length distributions. Thymic delta-chain repertoires held around 20% Vdelta2 sequences and few Vdelta3, despite high sort purity.

After alphabeta T cell depletion, CD3+ Vdelta1+ Vdelta2- thymocytes were sorted. Sorted Vdelta1+ thymocytes were about 97% to 99.6% pure. RNA was extracted from the cells and then reverse transcribed. Pooled V-gene forward primers with one constant-region reverse primer generated the CDR3 amplicons by multiplex PCR. TCRdb re-called clones from the multiplex PCR reads via CATT. The sample lists under 85,000 delta-chain clones, roughly a third seen once, with roughly 0.26% in the top ten. The germline V gene encodes CDR1 TSWWSYY and CDR2 QGS. The junction had 14 bases not matched to a gene; V was cut back by 1 base and J by 2 bases. The CDR3 spans 20 residues. Details on this clone: The antigen is not known.

Material: Vdelta1+ gamma-delta thymocytes from the thymus. Subset defined: FACS-sorted CD3+ TCRalphabeta- TCRVdelta1+ TCRVdelta2- thymocytes. The chain uses TRDV1 and TRDJ2; 9 bases match TRDD3. The clonotype comes from a boy under three years old who had congenital heart surgery. In DNA form, the CDR3 reads TGTGCTCTTGGGGAACCAAGGCGGCCCTCGACTGGGGGATTGACAGCACAACTCTTCTTT. Amino acids: CALGEPRRPSTGGLTAQLFF.